A selection of T cell receptor beta chains follows, all from one sample in a study of cytomegalovirus exposure and HLA in healthy donors. The protocol was immunoSEQ multiplex PCR, while the TCRdb copy is restricted to in-frame clones and leaves out a portion. In the table there are some 100,000 clones, around 76% of which are singletons. Sequenced: PBMCs. The receptors were gathered from a woman in her 40s in good health and CMV-seropositive. CDR3s include the opening cysteine and the closing phenylalanine or tryptophan. A D gene is named only where the DNA matches it firmly. Clone sizes are given selectively: once, few, many, or a class where the clone is expanded.

-	-	TRBV11-2	TRBJ1-4	CASSLDRVSEKLFF	TGTGCCAGCAGCTTAGACAGGGTCAGCGAAAAACTGTTTTTT
-	-	TRBV29-1	TRBJ2-3	CSSAVGGKDTQYF	TGCAGCTCTGCTGTCGGGGGTAAAGATACGCAGTATTTT
-	-	TRBV7-9	TRBJ1-1	CASSAPGFNTEAFF	TGTGCCAGCAGCGCACCGGGATTCAACACTGAAGCTTTCTTT
-	-	TRBV5-1	TRBJ2-1	CASSLDAIGSAGYNEQFF	TGCGCCAGCAGCTTGGACGCAATAGGGAGCGCTGGCTACAATGAGCAGTTCTTC
TRBD1	-	TRBV7-9	TRBJ1-2	CASSLGIDGQATYGYTF	TGTGCCAGCAGCTTGGGGATAGATGGACAGGCGACCTATGGCTACACCTTC
-	-	TRBV5-1	TRBJ2-6	CASSLAPSSGANVLTF	TGCGCCAGCAGCTTGGCCCCCAGCTCTGGGGCCAACGTCCTGACTTTC
-	-	TRBV4-1	TRBJ1-4	CASKALAGRSNEKLFF	TGCGCCAGTAAAGCTCTCGCGGGTCGGTCGAATGAAAAACTGTTTTTT
-	-	TRBV10-3	TRBJ1-2	CAISKDSNYGYTF	TGTGCCATCAGCAAGGACAGCAACTATGGCTACACCTTC
TRBD1	-	TRBV5-1	TRBJ2-7	CASSFQGANEQYF	TGCGCCAGCAGCTTCCAGGGGGCCAACGAGCAGTACTTC
TRBD2	-	TRBV5-1	TRBJ2-1	CASSLGTSGSNEQFF	TGCGCCAGCAGCTTAGGGACTAGCGGGAGCAATGAGCAGTTCTTC
-	-	TRBV6-6	TRBJ1-5	CASLGQGQAQPQHF	TGTGCCAGCCTTGGGCAGGGGCAGGCTCAGCCCCAGCATTTT
-	-	TRBV11-2	TRBJ1-4	CASSLSGLSGTEKLFF	TGTGCCAGCAGCTTATCCGGACTATCCGGAACGGAAAAACTGTTTTTT
TRBD1	-	TRBV5-1	TRBJ2-3	CASSLQGASTDTQYF	TGCGCCAGCAGCCTACAGGGGGCGAGCACAGATACGCAGTATTTT
-	-	TRBV20-1	TRBJ1-1	CASADSLEAFF	TGCGCCTCCGCAGACAGCTTGGAAGCTTTCTTT
-	-	TRBV4-1	TRBJ1-5	CASSHVRQAGNQPQHF	TGCGCCAGCAGCCATGTAAGACAAGCTGGAAATCAGCCCCAGCATTTT
TRBD2	-	TRBV30	TRBJ2-3	CAWRQSGGAQYF	TGTGCCTGGAGGCAAAGCGGGGGGGCGCAGTATTTT
-	-	TRBV6-1	TRBJ1-3	CASGGQNTIYF	TGTGCCAGCGGGGGACAAAACACCATATATTTT
-	-	TRBV27	TRBJ2-3	CASSLWGVGGRPDTQYF	TGTGCCAGCAGTTTATGGGGCGTTGGGGGCCGCCCAGATACGCAGTATTTT
TRBD1	once	TRBV6-6	TRBJ1-5	CASSGQGSNQPQHF	TGTGCCAGCTCCGGACAGGGAAGCAATCAGCCCCAGCATTTT
TRBD1	few	TRBV5-1	TRBJ1-2	CASSPIRDRVYGYTF	TGCGCCAGCAGCCCGATCCGGGACAGAGTCTATGGCTACACCTTC
-	-	TRBV6-1	TRBJ2-6	CASSEDSSGANVLTF	TGTGCCAGCAGTGAGGACAGCTCTGGGGCCAACGTCCTGACTTTC
-	few	TRBV5-1	TRBJ2-4	CASSFSGGPRDIQYF	TGCGCCAGCAGCTTTTCAGGAGGGCCAAGGGACATTCAGTACTTC
-	-	TRBV7-2	TRBJ2-7	CASSYQATPEEQYF	TGTGCCAGCAGCTACCAAGCGACCCCGGAGGAGCAGTACTTC
TRBD1	-	TRBV6-6	TRBJ1-1	CASSGQENTEAFF	TGTGCCAGCAGCGGACAGGAGAACACTGAAGCTTTCTTT
TRBD1	-	TRBV6-5	TRBJ1-1	CASNPTGGDEAFF	TGTGCCAGCAATCCGACAGGGGGCGATGAAGCTTTCTTT
-	-	TRBV27	TRBJ1-1	CASKPGSGTEAFF	TGTGCCAGCAAACCAGGGTCCGGCACTGAAGCTTTCTTT
-	-	TRBV30	TRBJ1-4	CAWESGTTNEKLFF	TGTGCCTGGGAATCGGGTACGACTAATGAAAAACTGTTTTTT
-	few	TRBV7-9	TRBJ1-1	CASQRQGNTEAFF	TGTGCCAGCCAGAGGCAGGGAAACACTGAAGCTTTCTTT
TRBD1	-	TRBV2	TRBJ1-2	CASNSGQGSYGYTF	TGTGCCAGCAACTCAGGACAGGGGAGCTATGGCTACACCTTC
-	few	TRBV5-1	TRBJ1-4	CASSLVGQGNEKLFF	TGCGCCAGCAGCTTGGTGGGGCAGGGAAATGAAAAACTGTTTTTT
-	-	TRBV5-1	TRBJ2-2	CASSLQDYTGELFF	TGCGCCAGCAGCTTGCAGGACTACACCGGGGAGCTGTTTTTT
TRBD1	-	TRBV2	TRBJ1-1	CASRTAGGNTEAFF	TGTGCCAGCAGAACCGCAGGGGGAAACACTGAAGCTTTCTTT
-	-	TRBV2	TRBJ1-1	CASTGERYTEAFF	TGTGCCAGCACGGGGGAGCGATACACTGAAGCTTTCTTT
-	-	TRBV27	TRBJ1-1	CASSLSRNTEAFF	TGTGCCAGCAGTTTATCCCGTAACACTGAAGCTTTCTTT
-	-	TRBV18	TRBJ1-2	CASSPTQGIGYTF	TGTGCCAGCTCACCAACACAGGGAATAGGCTACACCTTC
TRBD1	few	TRBV30	TRBJ1-3	CAWRTGFGNTIYF	TGTGCCTGGCGGACAGGGTTTGGAAACACCATATATTTT
-	few	TRBV6-1	TRBJ1-2	CASSDPYSFRDRTDYPF	TGTGCCAGCAGTGACCCTTACTCTTTTCGTGATAGGACAGATTATCCCTTC
TRBD1	-	TRBV29-1	TRBJ1-5	CSVAPGQGAVRKSNQPQHF	TGCAGCGTTGCCCCGGGACAGGGGGCGGTTAGGAAGAGCAATCAGCCCCAGCATTTT
-	-	TRBV6-5	TRBJ1-2	CASSYSGRGLGYTF	TGTGCCAGCAGTTACAGTGGGAGGGGCCTTGGCTACACCTTC
-	few	TRBV5-1	TRBJ1-1	CASSLTGGVTEAFF	TGCGCCAGCAGCTTGACGGGGGGGGTCACTGAAGCTTTCTTT
-	-	TRBV6-5	TRBJ1-1	CASSYSHNTEAFF	TGTGCCAGCAGTTACAGCCATAACACTGAAGCTTTCTTT
TRBD1	few	TRBV27	TRBJ1-4	CASSHRDRSNEKLFF	TGTGCCAGCAGTCACCGGGACAGATCTAATGAAAAACTGTTTTTT
-	-	TRBV7-8	TRBJ2-1	CASSPRLEPDDNEQFF	TGTGCCAGCAGCCCCCGACTAGAGCCAGACGACAATGAGCAGTTCTTC
TRBD2	-	TRBV30	TRBJ2-1	CAWKRGGFYEQFF	TGTGCCTGGAAGCGGGGGGGCTTTTATGAGCAGTTCTTC
TRBD1	-	TRBV7-9	TRBJ2-7	CASSFDRGTDEQYF	TGTGCCAGCAGCTTTGACAGGGGGACTGACGAGCAGTACTTC